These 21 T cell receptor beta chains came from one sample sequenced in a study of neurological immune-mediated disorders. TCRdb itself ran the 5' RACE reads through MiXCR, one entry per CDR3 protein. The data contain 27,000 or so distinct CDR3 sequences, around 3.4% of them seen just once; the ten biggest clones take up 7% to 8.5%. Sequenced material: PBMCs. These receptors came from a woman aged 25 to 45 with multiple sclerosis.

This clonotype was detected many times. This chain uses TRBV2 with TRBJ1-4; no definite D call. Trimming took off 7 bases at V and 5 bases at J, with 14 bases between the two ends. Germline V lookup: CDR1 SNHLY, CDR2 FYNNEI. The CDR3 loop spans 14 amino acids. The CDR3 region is CASTPDGLNEKLFF. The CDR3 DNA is TGTGCCAGCACCCCAGACGGGTTGAATGAAAAACTGTTTTTT.

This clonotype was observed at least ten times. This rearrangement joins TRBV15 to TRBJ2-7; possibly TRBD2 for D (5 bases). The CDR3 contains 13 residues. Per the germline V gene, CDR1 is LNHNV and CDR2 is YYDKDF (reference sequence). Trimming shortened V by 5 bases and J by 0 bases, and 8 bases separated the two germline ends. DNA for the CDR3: TGTGCCACCAGCCACGGGAACTCCTACGAGCAGTACTTC. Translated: CATSHGNSYEQYF.

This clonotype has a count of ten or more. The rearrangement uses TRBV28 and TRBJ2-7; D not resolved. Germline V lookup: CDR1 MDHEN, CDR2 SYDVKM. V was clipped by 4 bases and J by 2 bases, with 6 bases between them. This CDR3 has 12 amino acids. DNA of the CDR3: TGTGCCAGCAGTTCGGACCCCTACGAGCAGTACTTC. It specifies CASSSDPYEQYF.

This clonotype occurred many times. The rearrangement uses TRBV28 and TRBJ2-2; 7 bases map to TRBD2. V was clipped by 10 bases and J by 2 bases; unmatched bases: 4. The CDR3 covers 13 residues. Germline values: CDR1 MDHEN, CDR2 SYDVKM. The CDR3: CAIGGVNTGELFF. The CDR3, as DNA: TGTGCCATTGGGGGGGTCAACACCGGGGAGCTGTTTTTT.

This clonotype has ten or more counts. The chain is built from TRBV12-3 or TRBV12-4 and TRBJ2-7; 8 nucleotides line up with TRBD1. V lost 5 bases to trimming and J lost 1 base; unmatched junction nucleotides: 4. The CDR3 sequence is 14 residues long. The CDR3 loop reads CASSLRQGSYEQYF. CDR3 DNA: TGTGCCAGCAGTCTGAGACAGGGGTCCTACGAGCAGTACTTC.

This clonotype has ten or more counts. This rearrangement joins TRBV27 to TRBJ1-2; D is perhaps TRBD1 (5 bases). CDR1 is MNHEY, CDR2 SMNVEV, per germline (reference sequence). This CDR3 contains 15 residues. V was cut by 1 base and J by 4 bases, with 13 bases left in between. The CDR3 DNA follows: TGTGCCAGCAGTTTATATCAGGGAAGTATCTATGGCTACACCTTC. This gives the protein CASSLYQGSIYGYTF.

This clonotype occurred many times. The CDR3 protein is CASSPRAVNPKNTGELFF. The CDR3 DNA follows: TGTGCCAGCAGCCCCCGTGCCGTCAACCCGAAGAACACCGGGGAGCTGTTTTTT. The V gene is TRBV7-8, the J gene TRBJ2-2; D remains ambiguous. The CDR3 length is 18 residues. Germline V CDR1 and CDR2: SGHVS, FQNEAQ. Between the trimmed V and J ends, which lost 5 bases and 1 base, there was a span of 20 bases. The full variable domain, rest sourced from reference TRBV7-8 and TRBJ2-2, is GAGVSQSPRYKVAKRGQDVALRCDPISGHVSLFWYQQALGQGPEFLTYFQNEAQLDKSGLPSDRFFAERPEGSVSTLKIQRTQQEDSAVYLCASSPRAVNPKNTGELFFGEGSRLTVL.

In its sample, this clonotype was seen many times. The CDR3 is CASSRSGTPNTGELFF. Written as DNA, the CDR3 is TGTGCCAGCAGTCGCTCCGGGACACCCAACACCGGGGAGCTGTTTTTT. The rearrangement links TRBV12-3 or TRBV12-4 to TRBJ2-2; possibly TRBD1 for D (6 bases). The CDR3 contains 16 residues. Trimming pared 5 bases from V and 2 bases from J, leaving 15 bases between.

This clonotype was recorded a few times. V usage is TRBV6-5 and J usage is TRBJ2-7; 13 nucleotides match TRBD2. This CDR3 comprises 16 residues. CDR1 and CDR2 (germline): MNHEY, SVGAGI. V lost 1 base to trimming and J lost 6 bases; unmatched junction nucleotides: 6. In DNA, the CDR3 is TGTGCCAGCAGTTACTATTCCGGACTAGCGGGAGCCGAGCAGTACTTC. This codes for CASSYYSGLAGAEQYF.

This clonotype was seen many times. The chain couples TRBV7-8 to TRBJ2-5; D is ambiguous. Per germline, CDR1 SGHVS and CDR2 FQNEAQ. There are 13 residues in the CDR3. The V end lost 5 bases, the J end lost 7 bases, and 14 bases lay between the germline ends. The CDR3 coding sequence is TGTGCCAGCAGCGTCGGGCGGCACTGGACCCAGTACTTC. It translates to CASSVGRHWTQYF.

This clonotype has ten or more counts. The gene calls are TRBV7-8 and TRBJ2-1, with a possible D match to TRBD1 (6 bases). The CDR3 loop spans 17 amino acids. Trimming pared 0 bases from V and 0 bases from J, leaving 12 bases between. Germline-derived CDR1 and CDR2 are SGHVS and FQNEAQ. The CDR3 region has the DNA TGTGCCAGCAGCTTAGCGCTGGGGGCTAGCTCCTACAATGAGCAGTTCTTC. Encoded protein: CASSLALGASSYNEQFF.

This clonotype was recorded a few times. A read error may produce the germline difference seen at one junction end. The CDR3 spells CASSRDSYNSPLNF. The CDR3 DNA is TGTGCCAGCAGTCGGGACTCGTATAATTCACCCCTCAACTTT. The chain carries TRBV7-8 and TRBJ1-6; tentatively, D is TRBD1 (5 bases). The germline CDR1 and CDR2 sequences are SGHVS and FQNEAQ. The CDR3 length is 14 residues.

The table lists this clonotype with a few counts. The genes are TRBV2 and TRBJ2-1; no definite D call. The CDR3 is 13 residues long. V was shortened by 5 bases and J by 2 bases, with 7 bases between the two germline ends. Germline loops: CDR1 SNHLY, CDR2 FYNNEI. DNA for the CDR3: TGTGCCAGCAGTCCTCGCCCCTACAATGAGCAGTTCTTC. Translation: CASSPRPYNEQFF.

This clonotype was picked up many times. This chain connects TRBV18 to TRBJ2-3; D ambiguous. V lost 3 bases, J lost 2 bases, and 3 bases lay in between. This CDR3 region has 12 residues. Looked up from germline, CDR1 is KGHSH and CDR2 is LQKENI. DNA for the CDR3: TGTGCCAGCTCACCCCCCACAGATACGCAGTATTTT. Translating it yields CASSPPTDTQYF.

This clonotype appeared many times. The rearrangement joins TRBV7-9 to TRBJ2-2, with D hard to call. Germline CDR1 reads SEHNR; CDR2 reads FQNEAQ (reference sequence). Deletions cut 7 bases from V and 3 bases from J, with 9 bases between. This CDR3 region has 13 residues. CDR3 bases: TGTGCCAGCACGGAACCTTACACCGGGGAGCTGTTTTTT. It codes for CASTEPYTGELFF.

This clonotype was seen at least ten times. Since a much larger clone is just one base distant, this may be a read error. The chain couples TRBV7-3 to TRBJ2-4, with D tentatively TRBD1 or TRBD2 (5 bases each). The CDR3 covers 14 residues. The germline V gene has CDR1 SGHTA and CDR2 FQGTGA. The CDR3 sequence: CASSPGGTKKIQYF. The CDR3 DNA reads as TGTGCCAGCAGCCCGGGTGGGACCAAAAAAATTCAGTACTTC.

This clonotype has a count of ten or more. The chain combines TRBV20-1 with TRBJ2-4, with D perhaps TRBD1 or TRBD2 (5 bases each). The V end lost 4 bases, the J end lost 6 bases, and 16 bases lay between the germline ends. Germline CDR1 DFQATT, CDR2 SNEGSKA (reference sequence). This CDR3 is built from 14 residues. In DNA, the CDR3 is TGCAGTGCTAAAACGGGGACGGCGGGAAACATTCAGTACTTC. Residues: CSAKTGTAGNIQYF.

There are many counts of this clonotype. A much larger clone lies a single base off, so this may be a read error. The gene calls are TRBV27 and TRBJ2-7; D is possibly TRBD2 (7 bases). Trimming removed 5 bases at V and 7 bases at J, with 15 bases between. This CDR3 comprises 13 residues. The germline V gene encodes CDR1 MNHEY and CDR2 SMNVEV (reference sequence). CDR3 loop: CASSLRGAREQYF. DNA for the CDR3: TGTGCCAGCAGTCTACGGGGGGCCAGAGAGCAGTACTTC.

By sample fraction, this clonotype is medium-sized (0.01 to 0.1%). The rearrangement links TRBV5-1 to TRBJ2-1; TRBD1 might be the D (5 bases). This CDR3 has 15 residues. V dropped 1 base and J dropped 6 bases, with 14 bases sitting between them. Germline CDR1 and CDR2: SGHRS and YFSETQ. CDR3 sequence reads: CASSLSPQGSNEQFF. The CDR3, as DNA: TGCGCCAGCAGCTTGTCGCCCCAGGGCTCCAATGAGCAGTTCTTC.

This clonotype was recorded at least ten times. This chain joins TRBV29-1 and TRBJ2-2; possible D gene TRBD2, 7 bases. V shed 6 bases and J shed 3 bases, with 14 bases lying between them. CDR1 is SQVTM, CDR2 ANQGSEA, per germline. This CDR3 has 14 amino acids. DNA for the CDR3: TGCAGCGTCCTAAGGGGGGGCGACACCGGGGAGCTGTTTTTT. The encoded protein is CSVLRGGDTGELFF.

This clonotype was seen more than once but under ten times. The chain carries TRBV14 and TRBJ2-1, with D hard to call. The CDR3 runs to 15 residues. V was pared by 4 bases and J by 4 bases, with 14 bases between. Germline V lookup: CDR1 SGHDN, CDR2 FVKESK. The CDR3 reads CASSLPGYGYNEQFF. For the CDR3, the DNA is TGTGCCAGCAGCCTACCCGGGTACGGATACAATGAGCAGTTCTTC.